This T cell receptor (beta chain) appears in the sequencing data of a study of blood T cell repertoires in COVID-19. Study processing details: Estimation of nucleated cell counts was performed using reference gene primer amplification. The table came from immunoSEQ multiplex PCR; TCRdb's copy has only in-frame clones and leaves some out. V, J and clone size were drawn from that table, and D and trimming were deduced from the DNA. The data show just over 650,000 clones, with 70% to 90% seen just once and about 0.26% held by the top ten. CDR3 size: 13 residues. Germline V lookup: CDR1 KGHDR, CDR2 SFDVKD. Trimming took 5 bases from V and 4 from J, leaving 10 bases between them.

The sample taken for sequencing was peripheral blood. The chain links TRBV24-1 to TRBJ1-1, with D maybe TRBD1 (6 bases). The receptor's source is a woman aged 18-29 years with acute or convalescent COVID-19. The DNA for the CDR3 is TGTGCCACCAGTGCAGCAGGGGCCACTGAAGCTTTCTTT. This sequence encodes CATSAAGATEAFF.